Each of the 18 T cell receptor beta chains below was sequenced from the same sample in a study of shared clonotypes between healthy human individuals. Data came from immunoSEQ multiplex PCR; TCRdb stores just in-frame clones and leaves some out. The sample records a few million clones, 85% to 95% being singletons. The source material was naive CD4+ T cells from PBMCs. The subset is: CD45RA+ positively selected. Receptors were obtained from a man aged 18 to 30 in good health. Some clones in this sample may be carry-over from other donors' samples.

CDR3 amino acids: CASSVRTSGTGELFF. CDR3 nucleotides: TGTGCCAGCAGCGTAAGGACTAGCGGGACCGGGGAGCTGTTTTTT. This chain connects TRBV9 to TRBJ2-2; 11 positions agree with TRBD2. Germline trimming cut 1 base from V and 5 bases from J; bases unmatched to any gene: 1. Looked up from germline, CDR1 is SGDLS and CDR2 is YYNGEE. The CDR3 is made up of 15 amino acids.

The genes are TRBV4-1 and TRBJ1-2; 10 bases line up with TRBD1. The CDR3 runs to 14 residues. V was clipped by 6 bases and J by 7 bases; unmatched bases: 8. Germline V gives CDR1 MGHRA, CDR2 YSYEKL. CDR3: CASRRTGGNFGYTF. In DNA, the CDR3 is TGCGCCAGCAGAAGGACAGGGGGTAATTTTGGCTACACCTTC.

V gene TRBV5-1 combines with J gene TRBJ1-4; tentative D call: TRBD1 (6 bases). Germline V gene sequence: CDR1 SGHRS, CDR2 YFSETQ. This CDR3 is 15 amino acids long. Trimming pared 3 bases from V and 6 bases from J, leaving 15 bases between. CDR3 protein: CASSSTGESDEKLFF. In DNA form, the CDR3 reads TGCGCCAGCAGCTCGACAGGTGAATCGGATGAAAAACTGTTTTTT.

The rearrangement uses TRBV5-1 and TRBJ2-3; 8 nucleotides align to TRBD1. Germline values: CDR1 SGHRS, CDR2 YFSETQ. With 0 bases clipped from V and 5 bases from J, the junction kept 5 bases outside the gene matches. The CDR3 has 15 residues. The CDR3 sequence is CASSLAQGAVDTQYF. Written as DNA, the CDR3 is TGCGCCAGCAGCTTGGCCCAGGGGGCGGTAGATACGCAGTATTTT. The whole variable domain, filled in from reference TRBV5-1 and TRBJ2-3, reads KAGVTQTPRYLIKTRGQQVTLSCSPISGHRSVSWYQQTPGQGLQFLFEYFSETQRNKGNFPGRFSGRQFSNSRSEMNVSTLELGDSALYLCASSLAQGAVDTQYFGPGTRLTVL.

As regards this clone: Other DNA sequences in this specimen translate into the identical CDR3. This chain connects TRBV18 to TRBJ1-1; D unresolved. The germline V gene has CDR1 KGHSH and CDR2 LQKENI. The CDR3 is 14 amino acids. V shed 2 bases and J shed 3 bases, with 10 bases lying between them. The CDR3, as DNA: TGTGCCAGCTCACCAGAGGGAGGCGACACTGAAGCTTTCTTT. Protein sequence: CASSPEGGDTEAFF.

The rearrangement links TRBV2 to TRBJ2-7; D gene ambiguous. Germline CDR1 is SNHLY and CDR2 is FYNNEI. This CDR3 has 13 residues. V was cut by 11 bases and J by 3 bases, with 17 bases left in between. In nucleotides, the CDR3 is TGTGCCGGACGGCGTCTATCGGGCTACGAGCAGTACTTC. It is translated as CAGRRLSGYEQYF. Variable domain in full (rest from reference TRBV2 and TRBJ2-7): EPEVTQTPSHQVTQMGQEVILRCVPISNHLYFYWYRQILGQKVEFLVSFYNNEISEKSEIFDDQFSVERPDGSNFTLKIRSTKLEDSAMYFCAGRRLSGYEQYFGPGTRLTVT.

As concerns this clone: This sample includes further DNA sequences coding for the same CDR3. The chain uses TRBV5-1 and TRBJ2-1; 11 nucleotides align to TRBD2. With V trimmed by 7 bases and J by 3 bases, 6 bases remained unmatched. From germline, CDR1 is SGHRS and CDR2 YFSETQ. The CDR3 covers 15 residues. CDR3 nucleotide sequence: TGCGCCAGCGGCCCGGGACTAGCGGACTACAATGAGCAGTTCTTC. It specifies CASGPGLADYNEQFF.

CDR3 nucleotides: TGTGCCAGCACCTCAACCGGGGTCTATCAGCCCCAGCATTTT. Amino acid sequence: CASTSTGVYQPQHF. The V call is TRBV28, the J call TRBJ1-5; no firm D call. The ends were cut back, 7 bases at V and 5 bases at J, with 15 bases in the middle. Germline loops: CDR1 MDHEN, CDR2 SYDVKM. This CDR3 contains 14 residues.

This clone was detected once. The chain uses TRBV19 and TRBJ2-7, with TRBD1 matching 7 bases. Germline CDR1 is LNHDA and CDR2 is SQIVND (reference sequence). The CDR3 spans 14 residues. V lost 6 bases to trimming and J lost 3 bases; unmatched junction nucleotides: 8. In DNA form, the CDR3 reads TGTGCCAGTAGCCCCCGGGACAGAATCTACGAGCAGTACTTC. It encodes CASSPRDRIYEQYF.

This chain links TRBV28 with TRBJ2-5, with D unclear. Per the germline V gene, CDR1 is MDHEN and CDR2 is SYDVKM. Trimming removed 2 bases from V and 5 bases from J, with 15 bases in between. CDR3 length equals 15 residues. In nucleotides, the CDR3 is TGTGCCAGCAGTTTAGCTGTTACCTGGCGGGAGACCCAGTACTTC. Protein sequence: CASSLAVTWRETQYF.

The rearrangement joins TRBV28 to TRBJ1-1; 7 nucleotides align to TRBD1. The CDR3 loop spans 14 amino acids. The germline V gene encodes CDR1 MDHEN and CDR2 SYDVKM. With 6 bases clipped from V and 0 bases from J, the junction kept 4 bases outside the gene matches. The CDR3 reads CASRAGTVNTEAFF. CDR3 nucleotides: TGTGCCAGCAGGGCCGGGACAGTGAACACTGAAGCTTTCTTT. Drawing the rest from reference TRBV28 and TRBJ1-1, the complete variable domain is DVKVTQSSRYLVKRTGEKVFLECVQDMDHENMFWYRQDPGLGLRLIYFSYDVKMKEKGDIPEGYSVSREKKERFSLILESASTNQTSMYLCASRAGTVNTEAFFGQGTRLTVV.

The chain joins TRBV19 to TRBJ1-2; the match to TRBD1 covers 9 bases. This CDR3 has 15 amino acids. Losses at the gene ends were 4 bases for V and 7 bases for J; bases not matched to a gene: 10. Germline V CDR1 and CDR2: LNHDA, SQIVND (reference sequence). For the CDR3, the DNA is TGTGCCAGTAGTAAACCCGGGACAGGGTTATTTGGCTACACCTTC. Protein: CASSKPGTGLFGYTF.

V is TRBV5-1 and J is TRBJ2-6; 7 nucleotides match TRBD1. The V segment lost 3 bases and the J segment 2 bases; nucleotides outside the gene matches: 2. The CDR3 covers 15 residues. Germline V gives CDR1 SGHRS, CDR2 YFSETQ. The CDR3 sequence: CASSYTGAGANVLTF. The CDR3 DNA sequence: TGCGCCAGCAGCTACACAGGGGCTGGGGCCAACGTCCTGACTTTC.

The chain carries TRBV15 and TRBJ2-7; D is perhaps TRBD2 (7 bases). The CDR3 covers 13 residues. Between the trimmed V and J ends, which lost 5 bases and 5 bases, there was a span of 13 bases. Germline V CDR1 and CDR2: LNHNV, YYDKDF (reference sequence). This CDR3 is CATSFQGRDEQYF. DNA for the CDR3: TGTGCCACCAGCTTTCAGGGGAGGGACGAGCAGTACTTC.

This clone was observed a single time. V usage is TRBV7-7 and J usage is TRBJ1-3; D ambiguous. CDR1 is SSHAT, CDR2 FNYEAQ, per germline (reference sequence). The CDR3 runs 15 residues. With 5 bases removed from V and 0 bases from J, the gap between germline ends came to 11 bases. CDR3 sequence reads: CASSMDGSSGNTIYF. As DNA, the CDR3 is TGTGCCAGCAGCATGGACGGAAGCTCTGGAAACACCATATATTTT.

The CDR3, as DNA: TGTGCCAGTAGAGCACCCGGACAGTCTAATGAAAAACTGTTTTTT. Translating gives CASRAPGQSNEKLFF. This chain connects TRBV19 to TRBJ1-4; TRBD1 is a possible D gene (6 bases). CDR3 length equals 15 residues. The germline V gene encodes CDR1 LNHDA and CDR2 SQIVND (reference sequence). The V end was cut by 6 bases, the J end by 3 bases, with 14 bases between.

V and J are TRBV5-5 and TRBJ1-2; D is unresolved. The CDR3 is 15 residues long. Trimming left V 0 bases short and J 1 base short, with 10 bases between. The germline V gene encodes CDR1 SGHKS and CDR2 YYEKEE (reference sequence). As DNA, the CDR3 is TGTGCCAGCAGCTTGGGTGCCGGCGTTAACTATGGCTACACCTTC. It translates to CASSLGAGVNYGYTF.

The chain recombines TRBV2 with TRBJ1-3; 7 bases line up with TRBD1. This CDR3 comprises 14 residues. V lost 6 bases and J lost 2; bases outside the gene matches: 4. The V gene's germline CDR1 is SNHLY and CDR2 FYNNEI. This chain's CDR3 is CASRAGQTGNTIYF. CDR3 nucleotide sequence: TGTGCCAGCAGGGCGGGACAGACTGGAAACACCATATATTTT.